Each of the 31 T cell receptor beta chains below was sequenced from the same sample in a study of human T cells and chemical hapten exposure. MiXCR, run by TCRdb on the RACE reads, gives a single entry per CDR3 protein. The sample includes roughly 200,000 distinct CDR3 sequences, about 22% of them seen just once. Time point in this sample: patch test 1, 2 weeks after DPC sensitization. Treatment of the sample: therapeutic diphenylcyclopropenone sensitization with weekly scalp DPC. Sequenced material: whole blood, taken in connection with sensitization to the hapten diphenylcyclopropenone (DPC). These TCRs come from a woman in her forties or fifties with alopecia areata. Some clones in this sample may be carry-over from other donors' samples.

This clonotype was seen only a few times. The rearrangement links TRBV20-1 to TRBJ2-7; D gene ambiguous. The germline gives CDR1 DFQATT, CDR2 SNEGSKA (reference sequence). The ends were cut back, 0 bases at V and 3 bases at J, with 6 bases in the middle. CDR3 size: 12 residues. CDR3: CSAREGGYEQYF. CDR3 in DNA: TGCAGTGCTAGAGAAGGTGGCTACGAGCAGTACTTC.

Comment on this clonotype: The conserved phenylalanine or tryptophan is not found at the CDR3 terminus, so this likely reflects a read error. The chain uses TRBV7-2 and TRBJ1-1, with TRBD1 as a possible D gene (6 bases). Per the germline V gene, CDR1 is SGHTA and CDR2 is FQGNSA. The CDR3 is 13 amino acids. With 3 bases removed from V and 7 bases from J, the gap between germline ends came to 12 bases. CDR3 protein: CASSLNRDGEAFL. The CDR3 DNA is TGTGCCAGCAGCTTGAACAGGGATGGTGAAGCTTTCTTA.

This sequence joins TRBV18 and TRBJ2-1; 7 bases line up with TRBD1. The CDR3 is made up of 15 amino acids. Germline CDR1 KGHSH, CDR2 LQKENI. J lost 1 base, V lost 3 bases, and 3 bases had no gene match. The CDR3 is CASSPGTASYNEQFF. CDR3 DNA sequence: TGTGCCAGCTCACCCGGGACAGCGTCCTACAATGAGCAGTTCTTC.

The rearrangement joins TRBV29-1 to TRBJ2-5; D possibly corresponds to TRBD1 (6 bases). The V gene lost 8 bases and the J gene lost 4 bases, with 11 bases spanning the gap. The CDR3 is 11 residues long. Germline V lookup: CDR1 SQVTM, CDR2 ANQGSEA. Written as DNA, the CDR3 is TGCAGCACGGACAGAGGAGAGACCCAGTACTTC. Translating gives CSTDRGETQYF. Using reference TRBV29-1 and TRBJ2-5 for the parts outside the CDR3, the full variable domain is SAVISQKPSRDICQRGTSLTIQCQVDSQVTMMFWYRQQPGQSLTLIATANQGSEATYESGFVIDKFPISRPNLTFSTLTVSNMSPEDSSIYLCSTDRGETQYFGPGTRLLVL.

This clonotype was seen a few times. J is TRBJ1-5 and V is TRBV12-3 or TRBV12-4; no definite D call. V lost 6 bases and J 8 bases, leaving 17 bases between the germline ends. The length of the CDR3 is 14 residues. As DNA, the CDR3 is TGTGCCAGCAGCTTTACAAGACGCCAGGAGCCCCAGCATTTT. Encoded protein: CASSFTRRQEPQHF.

The rearrangement joins TRBV20-1 to TRBJ2-5, with TRBD2 identical over 9 bases. The CDR3 extends over 14 amino acids. The ends lost 6 bases at V and 5 bases at J; junction bases unmatched: 10. From germline, CDR1 is DFQATT and CDR2 SNEGSKA (reference sequence). The chain's CDR3 is CSAGREGTGETQYF. The CDR3 nucleotides read TGCAGTGCGGGGCGGGAGGGTACGGGCGAGACCCAGTACTTC.

This clonotype was seen more than once but under ten times. The genes are TRBV10-2 and TRBJ2-1, with 10 bases matching TRBD2. Trimming cost V 7 bases and J 6 bases; bases outside gene matches: 6. The CDR3 contains 14 residues. From germline, CDR1 is WSHSY and CDR2 SAAADI. CDR3: CASNLAGDFNEQFF. CDR3 DNA: TGCGCCAGCAATCTAGCGGGAGATTTCAATGAGCAGTTCTTC.

This chain links TRBV10-3 with TRBJ2-6, with D possibly TRBD2 on 5 matching bases. The CDR3 spans 12 residues. Germline-derived CDR1 and CDR2 are ENHRY and SYGVKD. V shed 9 bases and J shed 3 bases, with 6 bases lying between them. DNA of the CDR3: TGTGCCATTAGCGTTGGGGCCAACGTCCTGACTTTC. Translating gives CAISVGANVLTF.

This clonotype was found a few times. The V call is TRBV5-1, the J call TRBJ2-1; D is unresolved. V lost 2 bases and J lost 6, with 9 bases in between. The germline CDR1 and CDR2 sequences are SGHRS and YFSETQ. This CDR3 contains 13 residues. CDR3 residues: CASSLRDSNEQFF. CDR3 in DNA: TGCGCCAGCAGCTTAAGGGATTCCAATGAGCAGTTCTTC.

The J gene is TRBJ1-1, the V gene TRBV9; D remains ambiguous. CDR3 length: 13 residues. Per germline, CDR1 SGDLS and CDR2 YYNGEE. V gave up 0 bases and J gave up 0 bases, with 3 bases separating them. CDR3 protein: CASSVALNTEAFF. The CDR3 bases are TGTGCCAGCAGCGTAGCTTTGAACACTGAAGCTTTCTTT.

This clonotype was counted only a few times. The chain has TRBV29-1 and TRBJ2-1; TRBD2 matches 8 bases. Trimming took 6 bases from V and 4 from J; bases not matched to a gene: 11. The germline CDR1 and CDR2 sequences are SQVTM and ANQGSEA. This CDR3 has 15 residues. The CDR3 here is CSVRELADSYNEQFF. DNA of the CDR3: TGCAGCGTCAGGGAACTAGCGGATTCATACAATGAGCAGTTCTTC.

The chain is built from TRBV7-9 and TRBJ1-1, with 9 bases identical to TRBD1. The V gene's germline CDR1 is SEHNR and CDR2 FQNEAQ (reference sequence). The CDR3 is made up of 15 amino acids. The V gene end was trimmed by 4 bases and the J gene end by 5 bases; junction bases not matched to a gene: 8. CDR3 sequence reads: CASSSVQGARTEAFF. The CDR3 DNA follows: TGTGCCAGCAGCTCAGTACAGGGGGCGCGAACTGAAGCTTTCTTT.

This sequence joins TRBV6-1 and TRBJ1-2; D is uncertain. The CDR3 has 10 amino acids. Trimming left V 7 bases short and J 7 bases short, with 7 bases between. Per the germline V gene, CDR1 is MNHNS and CDR2 is SASEGT. The CDR3 here is CASKQFGYTF. The CDR3 bases are TGTGCCAGCAAGCAGTTTGGCTACACCTTC.

This clonotype occurred a few times. V gene TRBV13 combines with J gene TRBJ2-3, with D possibly matching TRBD2 (5 bases). Germline V gene sequence: CDR1 PRHDT, CDR2 FYEKMQ (reference sequence). The V and J ends lost 8 bases and 4 bases respectively, with 13 bases between them. The CDR3 loop spans 13 amino acids. CDR3: CASGTERADTQYF. The CDR3 nucleotides read TGTGCCAGCGGTACGGAGAGGGCAGATACGCAGTATTTT.

The count of this clonotype is one. The chain joins TRBV3-1 to TRBJ1-1; TRBD1 aligns across 9 bases. This CDR3 comprises 14 residues. Germline values: CDR1 LGHDT, CDR2 YNNKEL (reference sequence). The V and J ends lost 4 bases and 4 bases, in that order; junction bases with no gene match: 4. The CDR3 loop is CASSRRTGVTEAFF. The CDR3 DNA reads TGTGCCAGCAGCCGTCGGACAGGGGTCACTGAAGCTTTCTTT. The full variable domain, rest sourced from reference TRBV3-1 and TRBJ1-1, is DTAVSQTPKYLVTQMGNDKSIKCEQNLGHDTMYWYKQDSKKFLKIMFSYNNKELIINETVPNRFSPKSPDKAHLNLHINSLELGDSAVYFCASSRRTGVTEAFFGQGTRLTVV.

This clonotype was observed a few times. The V call is TRBV11-2, the J call TRBJ2-7; D gene unclear. CDR1 and CDR2 from the germline V gene are SGHAT and FQNNGV. V was clipped by 5 bases and J by 13 bases, with 15 bases between them. The CDR3 extends over 11 amino acids. Here the CDR3 reads CASSPSYPPYF. The CDR3 DNA reads TGTGCCAGCAGCCCGAGCTATCCCCCCTACTTC.

V usage is TRBV12-3 or TRBV12-4 and J usage is TRBJ2-7; tentative D call: TRBD2 (7 bases). The V end was cut by 5 bases, the J end by 3 bases, with 17 bases between. The CDR3 is 15 amino acids. The CDR3 sequence is CASSPYGGGFYEQYF. DNA for the CDR3: TGTGCCAGCAGTCCTTATGGGGGGGGCTTCTACGAGCAGTACTTC.

This clonotype was picked up a small number of times. This chain connects TRBV29-1 to TRBJ2-7; D is possibly TRBD1 (6 bases). Germline V gene data show CDR1 as SQVTM and CDR2 as ANQGSEA. V lost 5 bases, J lost 3 bases, and 11 bases lay in between. The CDR3 contains 12 residues. The CDR3 sequence: CSVYTGIYEQYF. The DNA of the CDR3 is TGCAGCGTTTATACAGGGATCTACGAGCAGTACTTC.

This clonotype was seen only a few times. The rearrangement uses TRBV29-1 and TRBJ2-1; D call uncertain. The CDR3 extends over 13 amino acids. V was cut by 4 bases and J by 7 bases, with 14 bases left in between. Germline assignment: CDR1 SQVTM and CDR2 ANQGSEA. CDR3 coding DNA: TGCAGCGTTGGACGGAGACTGGGGAATGAGCAGTTCTTC. Protein product: CSVGRRLGNEQFF.

This clonotype was seen more than once but under ten times. The chain couples TRBV12-3 or TRBV12-4 to TRBJ2-7; TRBD2 might be the D (5 bases). The V end lost 4 bases, the J end lost 4 bases, and 11 bases lay between the germline ends. The length of the CDR3 is 13 residues. CDR3 amino acids: CASSWGVYYEQYF. CDR3 in DNA: TGTGCCAGCAGTTGGGGAGTCTATTACGAGCAGTACTTC.

This clonotype has only a few counts. The V gene is TRBV2, the J gene TRBJ2-4, with D perhaps TRBD1 (5 bases). The germline gives CDR1 SNHLY, CDR2 FYNNEI. Trimming took 6 bases from V and 4 from J, leaving 13 bases between them. This CDR3 contains 14 residues. The CDR3, as DNA: TGTGCCAGCAGAGAGACAGTGAGAAAAAACATTCAGTACTTC. The encoded protein is CASRETVRKNIQYF. The entire variable domain, with the rest obtained from reference TRBV2 and TRBJ2-4, is as follows: EPEVTQTPSHQVTQMGQEVILRCVPISNHLYFYWYRQILGQKVEFLVSFYNNEISEKSEIFDDQFSVERPDGSNFTLKIRSTKLEDSAMYFCASRETVRKNIQYFGAGTRLSVL.

Of note for this clonotype: This may stem from a read error, because a much larger clone lies one nucleotide away. The V call is TRBV29-1, the J call TRBJ1-1; 10 positions match TRBD1. The CDR3 is 13 residues long. Germline CDR1 SQVTM, CDR2 ANQGSEA. For the CDR3, the DNA is TGCGGCGTTGACAGGGGGCTGGGGACTGAAGCTTTCTTT. Protein sequence: CGVDRGLGTEAFF.

The chain employs TRBV5-4 and TRBJ2-1; weak D call: TRBD2 (6 bases). The V end lost 0 bases, the J end lost 9 bases, and 13 bases lay between the germline ends. Germline values: CDR1 SGHNT, CDR2 YYREEE (reference sequence). The CDR3 totals 14 residues. CDR3 DNA sequence: TGTGCCAGCAGCTTGGGGGCCAGGAGGGGTGAGCAGTTCTTC. It codes for CASSLGARRGEQFF.

Written as DNA, the CDR3 is TGCAGCGTTGGACGGTTGCTTAGCGTCCAAGAGACCCAGTACTTC. Its protein product is CSVGRLLSVQETQYF. V usage is TRBV29-1 and J usage is TRBJ2-5; D is perhaps TRBD2 (5 bases). This CDR3 spans 15 amino acids. The V end was cut by 4 bases, the J end by 1 base, with 16 bases between. Germline CDR1 SQVTM, CDR2 ANQGSEA. Full variable domain (remainder filled in from reference TRBV29-1 and TRBJ2-5): SAVISQKPSRDICQRGTSLTIQCQVDSQVTMMFWYRQQPGQSLTLIATANQGSEATYESGFVIDKFPISRPNLTFSTLTVSNMSPEDSSIYLCSVGRLLSVQETQYFGPGTRLLVL.

This clonotype was counted only a few times. CDR3 region: CASSLGVLTATEAFF. The CDR3 bases are TGTGCCAGCAGCTTAGGCGTACTGACGGCCACTGAAGCTTTCTTT. The chain recombines TRBV7-2 with TRBJ1-1; D not resolved. This CDR3 is 15 amino acids long. Germline CDR1 and CDR2: SGHTA and FQGNSA. V lost 1 base, J lost 4 bases, and 13 bases lay in between.

This clonotype came up a few times. The genes are TRBV20-1 and TRBJ1-5; maybe TRBD1 (5 bases). Germline CDR1 DFQATT, CDR2 SNEGSKA (reference sequence). The CDR3 is 14 residues long. Trimming removed 3 bases from V and 0 bases from J, with 9 bases in between. For the CDR3, the DNA is TGCAGTGCTAGTAATACAGGTAGCAATCAGCCCCAGCATTTT. The encoded protein is CSASNTGSNQPQHF.

This clonotype has just a few counts. This chain uses TRBV29-1 with TRBJ2-3; 14 positions match TRBD2. This CDR3 contains 15 residues. V was pared by 4 bases and J by 5 bases, with 5 bases of the junction left unmatched. Germline V gene lookup returns CDR1 SQVTM and CDR2 ANQGSEA. CDR3 protein: CSVAGLAGVGDTQYF. In nucleotides, the CDR3 is TGCAGCGTTGCGGGACTAGCGGGAGTAGGAGATACGCAGTATTTT.

This clonotype came up a few times. CDR3 sequence: CSARDDRRWEVSYNEQFF. In nucleotides, the CDR3 is TGCAGTGCTAGAGATGACCGGAGGTGGGAGGTGTCCTACAATGAGCAGTTCTTC. J is TRBJ2-1 and V is TRBV20-1; D might be TRBD2 (6 bases). The germline CDR1 and CDR2 sequences are DFQATT and SNEGSKA (reference sequence). CDR3 length: 18 amino acids. Trimming shortened V by 0 bases and J by 1 base, and 19 bases separated the two germline ends.

This rearrangement joins TRBV5-5 to TRBJ1-2, with TRBD1 as a possible D gene (5 bases). V was cut by 4 bases and J by 3 bases, with 16 bases left in between. The germline V gene has CDR1 SGHKS and CDR2 YYEKEE (reference sequence). The length of the CDR3 is 15 residues. Here the CDR3 reads CASSLAVGTDYGYTF. Written as DNA, the CDR3 is TGTGCCAGCAGCCTGGCGGTCGGGACCGACTATGGCTACACCTTC.

The rearrangement joins TRBV3-1 to TRBJ1-5; D uncertain. V was clipped by 0 bases and J by 6 bases, with 6 bases between them. CDR1 and CDR2 (germline): LGHDT, YNNKEL (reference sequence). The CDR3 runs to 13 residues. CDR3 sequence reads: CASSQDLSQPQHF. CDR3 in DNA: TGTGCCAGCAGCCAAGATTTAAGTCAGCCCCAGCATTTT.

The V call is TRBV28, the J call TRBJ2-1, with TRBD2 matching 9 bases. The germline V gene encodes CDR1 MDHEN and CDR2 SYDVKM. V gave up 5 bases and J gave up 4 bases; unmatched junction bases: 15. There are 18 residues in the CDR3. The CDR3 DNA follows: TGTGCCAGCAGTACATCCCTTAAAGCGGGAGGAGTTTACAATGAGCAGTTCTTC. This codes for CASSTSLKAGGVYNEQFF.